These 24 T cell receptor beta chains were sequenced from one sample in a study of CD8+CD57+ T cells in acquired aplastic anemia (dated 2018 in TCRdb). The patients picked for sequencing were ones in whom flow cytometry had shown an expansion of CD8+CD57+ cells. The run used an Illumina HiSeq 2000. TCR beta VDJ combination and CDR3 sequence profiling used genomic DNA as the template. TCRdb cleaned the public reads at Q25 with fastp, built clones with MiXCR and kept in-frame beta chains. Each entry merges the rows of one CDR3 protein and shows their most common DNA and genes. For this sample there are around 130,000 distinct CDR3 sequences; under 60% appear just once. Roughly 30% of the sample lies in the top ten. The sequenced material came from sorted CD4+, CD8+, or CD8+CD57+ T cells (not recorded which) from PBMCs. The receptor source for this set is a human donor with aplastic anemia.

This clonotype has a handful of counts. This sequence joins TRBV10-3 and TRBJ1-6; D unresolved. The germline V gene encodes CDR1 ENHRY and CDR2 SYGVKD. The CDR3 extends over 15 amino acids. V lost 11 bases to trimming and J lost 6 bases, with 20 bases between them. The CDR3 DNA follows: TGTGCCGCCAGCCCCCTGATGAGTGGTAATTCACCCCTCCACTTT. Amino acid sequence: CAASPLMSGNSPLHF.

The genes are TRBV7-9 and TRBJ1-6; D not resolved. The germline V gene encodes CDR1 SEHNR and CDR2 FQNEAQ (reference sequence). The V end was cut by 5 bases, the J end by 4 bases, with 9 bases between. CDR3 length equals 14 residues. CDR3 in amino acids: CASSPPEYNSPLHF. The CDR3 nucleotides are TGTGCCAGCAGCCCCCCGGAATATAATTCACCCCTCCACTTT.

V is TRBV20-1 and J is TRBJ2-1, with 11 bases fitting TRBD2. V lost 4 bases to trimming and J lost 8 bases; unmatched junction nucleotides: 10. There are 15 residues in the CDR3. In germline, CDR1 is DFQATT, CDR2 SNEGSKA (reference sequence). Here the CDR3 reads CSAKGLAGGGDEQFF. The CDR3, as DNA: TGCAGTGCTAAGGGGCTAGCGGGGGGAGGCGATGAGCAGTTCTTC.

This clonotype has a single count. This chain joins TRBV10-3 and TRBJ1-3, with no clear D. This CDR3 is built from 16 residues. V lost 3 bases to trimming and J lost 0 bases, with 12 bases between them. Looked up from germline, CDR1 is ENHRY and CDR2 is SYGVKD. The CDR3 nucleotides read TGTGCCATCAGTGATCCGGGCCTTAGCTCTGGAAACACCATATATTTT. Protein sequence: CAISDPGLSSGNTIYF.

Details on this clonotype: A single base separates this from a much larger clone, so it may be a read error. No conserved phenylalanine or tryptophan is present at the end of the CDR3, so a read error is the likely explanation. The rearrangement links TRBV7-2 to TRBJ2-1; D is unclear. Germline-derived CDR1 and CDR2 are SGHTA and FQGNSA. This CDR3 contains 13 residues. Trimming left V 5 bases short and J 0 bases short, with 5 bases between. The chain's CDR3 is CASSKSSYNEQFS. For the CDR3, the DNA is TGTGCCAGCAGCAAAAGCTCCTACAATGAGCAGTTCTCC.

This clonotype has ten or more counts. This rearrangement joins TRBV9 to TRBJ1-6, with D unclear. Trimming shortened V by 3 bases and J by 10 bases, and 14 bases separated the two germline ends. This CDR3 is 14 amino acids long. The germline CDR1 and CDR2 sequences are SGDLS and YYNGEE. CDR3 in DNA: TGTGCCAGCAGCGCCATGAACCGGGGATCACCCCTCCACTTT. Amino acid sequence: CASSAMNRGSPLHF.

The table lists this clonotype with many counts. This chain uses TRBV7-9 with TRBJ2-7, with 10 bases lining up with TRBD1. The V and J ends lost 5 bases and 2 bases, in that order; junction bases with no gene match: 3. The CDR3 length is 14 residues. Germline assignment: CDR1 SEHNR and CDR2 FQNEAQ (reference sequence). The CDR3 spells CASSPGQGPYEQYF. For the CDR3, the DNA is TGTGCCAGCAGCCCGGGACAGGGGCCCTACGAGCAGTACTTC.

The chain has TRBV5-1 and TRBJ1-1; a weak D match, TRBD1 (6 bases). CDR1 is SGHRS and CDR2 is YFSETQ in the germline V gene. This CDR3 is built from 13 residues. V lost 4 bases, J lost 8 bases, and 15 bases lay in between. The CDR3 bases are TGCGCCAGCAGCGCCGCGGGGGGCTACGAAGCTTTCTTT. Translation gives CASSAAGGYEAFF.

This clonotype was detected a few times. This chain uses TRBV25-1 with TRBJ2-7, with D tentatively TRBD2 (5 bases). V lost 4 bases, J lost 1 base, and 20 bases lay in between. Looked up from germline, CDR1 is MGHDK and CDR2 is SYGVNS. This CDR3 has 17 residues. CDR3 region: CASSADPGAERSYEQYF. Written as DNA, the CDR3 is TGTGCCAGCAGTGCCGACCCTGGAGCGGAGCGATCCTACGAGCAGTACTTC.

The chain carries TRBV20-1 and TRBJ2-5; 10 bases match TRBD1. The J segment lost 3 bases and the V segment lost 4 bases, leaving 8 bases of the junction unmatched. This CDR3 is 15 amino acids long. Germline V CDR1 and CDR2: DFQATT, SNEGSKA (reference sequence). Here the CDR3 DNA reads TGCAGTGCTATCGTCCCGACAGGGGGCGAAGAGACCCAGTACTTC. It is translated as CSAIVPTGGEETQYF.

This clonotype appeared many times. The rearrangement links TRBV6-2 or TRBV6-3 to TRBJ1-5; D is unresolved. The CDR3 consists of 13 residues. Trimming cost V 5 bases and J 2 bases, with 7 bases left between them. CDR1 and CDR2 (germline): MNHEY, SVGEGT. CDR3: CASSPLGNQPQHF. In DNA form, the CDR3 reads TGTGCCAGCAGTCCCCTTGGCAATCAGCCCCAGCATTTT.

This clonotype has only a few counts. The CDR3 protein is CASSPKGAGGETQYF. CDR3 coding DNA: TGTGCCAGCAGCCCCAAGGGAGCGGGGGGGGAGACCCAGTACTTC. The chain combines TRBV13 with TRBJ2-5; TRBD2 aligns across 10 bases. Germline CDR1 and CDR2: PRHDT and FYEKMQ (reference sequence). V shed 5 bases, J shed 5 bases, and the junction held 8 bases outside the gene matches. The CDR3 loop spans 15 amino acids.

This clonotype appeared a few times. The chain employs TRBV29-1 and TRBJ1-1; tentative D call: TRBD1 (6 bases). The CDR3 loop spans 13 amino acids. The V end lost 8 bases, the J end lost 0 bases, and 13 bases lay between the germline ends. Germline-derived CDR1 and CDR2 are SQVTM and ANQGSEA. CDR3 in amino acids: CSSNRAMNTEAFF. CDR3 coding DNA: TGCAGCAGCAACAGGGCGATGAACACTGAAGCTTTCTTT. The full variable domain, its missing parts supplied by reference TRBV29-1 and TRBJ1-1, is SAVISQKPSRDICQRGTSLTIQCQVDSQVTMMFWYRQQPGQSLTLIATANQGSEATYESGFVIDKFPISRPNLTFSTLTVSNMSPEDSSIYLCSSNRAMNTEAFFGQGTRLTVV.

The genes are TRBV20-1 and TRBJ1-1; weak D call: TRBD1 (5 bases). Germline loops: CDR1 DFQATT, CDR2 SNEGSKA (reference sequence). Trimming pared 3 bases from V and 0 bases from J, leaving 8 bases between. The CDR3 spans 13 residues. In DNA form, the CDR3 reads TGCAGTGCTAGGGAGACAGTGAACACTGAAGCTTTCTTT. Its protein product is CSARETVNTEAFF.

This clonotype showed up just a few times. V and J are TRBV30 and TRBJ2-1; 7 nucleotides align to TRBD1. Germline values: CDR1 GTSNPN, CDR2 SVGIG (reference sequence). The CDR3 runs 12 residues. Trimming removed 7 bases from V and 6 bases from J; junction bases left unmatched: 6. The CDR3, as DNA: TGTGCCTACGGACAGGCGACCAATGAGCAGTTCTTC. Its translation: CAYGQATNEQFF.

CDR3 sequence reads: CASSDRDRLFNYGYTF. CDR3 coding DNA: TGTGCCAGCAGTGATCGGGACAGACTTTTTAACTATGGCTACACCTTC. V and J are TRBV2 and TRBJ1-2; 7 nucleotides agree with TRBD1. Trimming removed 3 bases from V and 1 base from J; junction bases left unmatched: 8. Germline assignment: CDR1 SNHLY and CDR2 FYNNEI. The length of the CDR3 is 16 residues. Full variable domain (rest looked up from reference TRBV2 and TRBJ1-2): EPEVTQTPSHQVTQMGQEVILRCVPISNHLYFYWYRQILGQKVEFLVSFYNNEISEKSEIFDDQFSVERPDGSNFTLKIRSTKLEDSAMYFCASSDRDRLFNYGYTFGSGTRLTVV.

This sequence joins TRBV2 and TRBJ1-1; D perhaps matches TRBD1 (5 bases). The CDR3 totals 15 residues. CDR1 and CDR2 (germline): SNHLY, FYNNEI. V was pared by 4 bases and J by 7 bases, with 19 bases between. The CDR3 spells CASSGGVGGRVEAFF. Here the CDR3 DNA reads TGTGCCAGCAGTGGTGGGGTTGGGGGAAGGGTTGAAGCTTTCTTT.

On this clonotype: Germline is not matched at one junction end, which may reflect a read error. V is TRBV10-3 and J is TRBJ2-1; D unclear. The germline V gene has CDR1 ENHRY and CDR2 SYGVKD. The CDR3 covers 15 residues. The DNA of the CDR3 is TGTGCCATGAGTGGGCCAGGCGATGCCTACAATGAGCAGTTCTTC. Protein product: CAMSGPGDAYNEQFF.

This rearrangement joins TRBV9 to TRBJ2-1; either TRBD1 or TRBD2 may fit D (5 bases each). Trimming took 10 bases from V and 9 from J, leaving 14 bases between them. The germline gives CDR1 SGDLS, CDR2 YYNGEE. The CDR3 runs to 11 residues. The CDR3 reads CASGTLGEQFF. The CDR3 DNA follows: TGTGCCTCGGGGACCCTAGGTGAGCAGTTCTTC.

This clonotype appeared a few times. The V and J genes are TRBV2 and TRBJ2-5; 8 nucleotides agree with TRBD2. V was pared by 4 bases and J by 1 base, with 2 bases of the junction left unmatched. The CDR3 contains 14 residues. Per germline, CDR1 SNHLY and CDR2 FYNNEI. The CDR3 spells CASSVAGGQETQYF. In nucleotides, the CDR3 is TGTGCCAGCAGTGTGGCGGGGGGCCAAGAGACCCAGTACTTC.

The CDR3 region has the DNA TGCAGTGCTAGAGTTCCCGGACAGGGGGACGAGCAGTACTTC. As protein: CSARVPGQGDEQYF. V and J are TRBV20-1 and TRBJ2-7; TRBD1 aligns across 10 bases. The CDR3 is made up of 14 amino acids. V lost 1 base to trimming and J lost 5 bases; unmatched junction nucleotides: 5. Germline CDR1 reads DFQATT; CDR2 reads SNEGSKA (reference sequence).

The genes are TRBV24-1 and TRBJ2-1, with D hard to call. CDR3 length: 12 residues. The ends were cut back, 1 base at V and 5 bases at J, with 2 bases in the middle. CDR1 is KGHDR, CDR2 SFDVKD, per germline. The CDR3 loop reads CATSDFNNEQFF. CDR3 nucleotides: TGTGCCACCAGTGATTTTAACAATGAGCAGTTCTTC.

The CDR3, as DNA: TGTGCCAGTAGTATCCGGTACTCGGACAGATTTAGCAATCAGCCCCAGCATTTT. It yields the protein CASSIRYSDRFSNQPQHF. The chain combines TRBV19 with TRBJ1-5; D is perhaps TRBD1 (6 bases). This CDR3 spans 18 amino acids. Germline V gene sequence: CDR1 LNHDA, CDR2 SQIVND (reference sequence). The germline V and J ends were trimmed by 3 bases and 0 bases, with 18 bases remaining between them. The variable domain in full, completed from reference TRBV19 and TRBJ1-5, reads DGGITQSPKYLFRKEGQNVTLSCEQNLNHDAMYWYRQDPGQGLRLIYYSQIVNDFQKGDIAEGYSVSREKKESFPLTVTSAQKNPTAFYLCASSIRYSDRFSNQPQHFGDGTRLSIL.

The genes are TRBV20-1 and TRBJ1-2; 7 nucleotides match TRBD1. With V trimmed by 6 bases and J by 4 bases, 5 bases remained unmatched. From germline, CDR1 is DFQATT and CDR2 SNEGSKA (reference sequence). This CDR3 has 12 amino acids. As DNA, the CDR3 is TGCAGTGCCCGGGACAGATCCTATGGCTACACCTTC. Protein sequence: CSARDRSYGYTF.